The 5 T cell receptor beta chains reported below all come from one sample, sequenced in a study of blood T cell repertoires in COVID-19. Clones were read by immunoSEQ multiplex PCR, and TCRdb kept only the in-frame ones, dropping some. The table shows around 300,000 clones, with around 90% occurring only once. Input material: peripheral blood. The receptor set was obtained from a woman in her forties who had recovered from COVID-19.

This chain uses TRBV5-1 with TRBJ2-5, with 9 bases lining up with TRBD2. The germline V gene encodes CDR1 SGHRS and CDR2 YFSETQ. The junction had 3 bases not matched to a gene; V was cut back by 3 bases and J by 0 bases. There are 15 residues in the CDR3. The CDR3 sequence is CASSSTSGYQETQYF. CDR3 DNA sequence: TGCGCCAGCAGCTCCACTAGCGGGTACCAAGAGACCCAGTACTTC.

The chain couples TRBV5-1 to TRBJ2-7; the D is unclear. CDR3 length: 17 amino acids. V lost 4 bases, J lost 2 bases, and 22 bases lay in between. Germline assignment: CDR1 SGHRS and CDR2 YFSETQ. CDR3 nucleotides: TGCGCCAGCAGCCTGGCCCCGACCCATCCAGGTGCCTACGAGCAGTACTTC. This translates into CASSLAPTHPGAYEQYF.

CDR3 DNA: TGTGCCAGTAGTGCAAGACAGGGGCCATACACTGAAGCTTTCTTT. Protein sequence: CASSARQGPYTEAFF. The V and J genes are TRBV19 and TRBJ1-1, with 8 bases fitting TRBD1. The ends lost 5 bases at V and 3 bases at J; junction bases unmatched: 8. This CDR3 has 15 residues. Germline-derived CDR1 and CDR2 are LNHDA and SQIVND (reference sequence).

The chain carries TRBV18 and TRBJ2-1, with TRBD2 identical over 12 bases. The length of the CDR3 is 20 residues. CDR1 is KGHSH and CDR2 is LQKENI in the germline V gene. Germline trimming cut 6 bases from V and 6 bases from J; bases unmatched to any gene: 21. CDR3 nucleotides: TGTGCCAGCTCTCCTAAGCCAATCCCCCTGACTAGCGGGAGAGGCAATGAGCAGTTCTTC. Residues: CASSPKPIPLTSGRGNEQFF.

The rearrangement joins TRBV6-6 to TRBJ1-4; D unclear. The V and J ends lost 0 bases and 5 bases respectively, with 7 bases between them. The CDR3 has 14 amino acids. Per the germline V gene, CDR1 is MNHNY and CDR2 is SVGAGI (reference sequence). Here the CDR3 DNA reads TGTGCCAGCAGTTACTCGGAGGAGAATGAAAAACTGTTTTTT. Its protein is CASSYSEENEKLFF.